Listed here are 18 T cell receptor beta chains from one sample, sequenced in a study of T cells in Graves' hyperthyroidism and ophthalmopathy. Amplification of TCR beta CDR3 regions used RNA as the template. HTBI primers drove first-round RT-PCR of the TCR CDR3. One entry per CDR3 protein, called by TCRdb with MiXCR from the multiplex PCR reads. The sample records under 350,000 distinct CDR3 sequences, around 15% being singletons. Sequencing was done on a sample of blood. The receptor set was obtained from a woman in her sixties or seventies with Graves' ophthalmopathy.

The table lists this clonotype with a few counts. This chain joins TRBV7-3 and TRBJ2-5; 14 nucleotides align to TRBD2. The V and J ends lost 2 bases and 1 base, in that order; junction bases with no gene match: 3. The CDR3 is 17 residues long. From germline, CDR1 is SGHTA and CDR2 FQGTGA. CDR3 sequence: CASSLGTSGSGQETQYF. In nucleotides, the CDR3 is TGTGCCAGCAGCTTAGGGACTAGCGGGAGTGGCCAAGAGACCCAGTACTTC.

In this sample, this clonotype turned up once. A much bigger clone sits one base away, suggesting this may be a read error. V gene TRBV20-1 combines with J gene TRBJ2-5; 10 bases agree with TRBD2. The CDR3 is 14 amino acids. V trimming: 5 bases; J trimming: 12 bases; junction bases outside the gene matches: 15. Germline assignment: CDR1 DFQATT and CDR2 SNEGSKA (reference sequence). The CDR3 sequence: CSAGSGTSATGEYF. CDR3 DNA sequence: TGCAGTGCTGGCTCCGGGACTAGCGCAACCGGCGAGTACTTC.

This clonotype occurred many times. This chain uses TRBV29-1 with TRBJ2-1; the match to TRBD2 covers 10 bases. The CDR3 is 16 residues long. V lost 5 bases to trimming and J lost 1 base; unmatched junction nucleotides: 8. Germline values: CDR1 SQVTM, CDR2 ANQGSEA. The CDR3 is CSVKRRGLASYNEQFF. CDR3 bases: TGCAGCGTTAAGAGACGGGGACTAGCGTCCTACAATGAGCAGTTCTTC.

The V call is TRBV11-2, the J call TRBJ2-2; D is uncertain. The CDR3 is made up of 14 amino acids. Germline V CDR1 and CDR2: SGHAT, FQNNGV. V was cut by 7 bases and J by 2 bases, with 11 bases left in between. CDR3 loop: CASIFYRNTGELFF. CDR3 DNA sequence: TGTGCCAGCATCTTTTACAGAAACACCGGGGAGCTGTTTTTT.

This clonotype was observed a single time. The chain has TRBV12-3 or TRBV12-4 and TRBJ2-7; 7 bases map to TRBD2. This CDR3 has 17 residues. The V and J ends lost 3 bases and 3 bases, in that order; junction bases with no gene match: 14. The chain's CDR3 is CASSLGGGGGRSYEQYF. The CDR3 DNA reads TGTGCCAGCAGTTTGGGGGGGGGGGGGGGGAGGAGCTACGAGCAGTACTTC.

This sequence joins TRBV28 and TRBJ2-7; TRBD2 agrees at 13 bases. There are 15 residues in the CDR3. J lost 5 bases, V lost 6 bases, and 7 bases had no gene match. The germline CDR1 and CDR2 sequences are MDHEN and SYDVKM. The CDR3 sequence: CASRAGTSGTHEQYF. The DNA for the CDR3 is TGTGCCAGCAGGGCCGGGACTAGCGGGACCCACGAGCAGTACTTC.

This chain connects TRBV5-1 to TRBJ1-6, with 8 nucleotides matching TRBD1. Germline CDR1 and CDR2: SGHRS and YFSETQ. V lost 1 base to trimming and J lost 7 bases; unmatched junction nucleotides: 10. The CDR3 has 17 residues. CDR3 nucleotides: TGCGCCAGCAGCTTGCTAGATCCCCACAGGGGGAATTCACCCCTCCACTTT. This gives the protein CASSLLDPHRGNSPLHF.

At least ten counts were recorded for this clonotype. The gene calls are TRBV20-1 and TRBJ2-7; 7 bases agree with TRBD2. Germline CDR1 is DFQATT and CDR2 is SNEGSKA (reference sequence). CDR3 length: 17 residues. V shed 4 bases, J shed 6 bases, and the junction held 21 bases outside the gene matches. CDR3: CSAKGGAGVTSGGEQYF. DNA of the CDR3: TGCAGTGCTAAAGGCGGGGCGGGAGTTACTTCCGGGGGCGAGCAGTACTTC.

The gene calls are TRBV7-2 and TRBJ1-1; tentatively, D is TRBD1 (5 bases). The CDR3 contains 13 residues. Germline CDR1 is SGHTA and CDR2 is FQGNSA. Trimming left V 4 bases short and J 6 bases short, with 12 bases between. This chain's CDR3 is CASSYRGRAEAFF. CDR3 in DNA: TGTGCCAGCAGCTATAGAGGCAGGGCTGAAGCTTTCTTT. The full variable domain, rest sourced from reference TRBV7-2 and TRBJ1-1, is GAGVSQSPSNKVTEKGKDVELRCDPISGHTALYWYRQSLGQGLEFLIYFQGNSAPDKSGLPSDRFSAERTGGSVSTLTIQRTQQEDSAVYLCASSYRGRAEAFFGQGTRLTVV.

The chain recombines TRBV7-9 with TRBJ2-7; D is uncertain. The CDR3 is 13 residues long. Looked up from germline, CDR1 is SEHNR and CDR2 is FQNEAQ (reference sequence). Trimming stripped 2 bases from V and 3 bases from J, with 8 bases between. Written as DNA, the CDR3 is TGTGCCAGCAGCTTAACTGAAAACTACGAGCAGTACTTC. Its translation: CASSLTENYEQYF. The whole variable domain, remainder taken from reference TRBV7-9 and TRBJ2-7, is DTGVSQNPRHKITKRGQNVTFRCDPISEHNRLYWYRQTLGQGPEFLTYFQNEAQLEKSRLLSDRFSAERPKGSFSTLEIQRTEQGDSAMYLCASSLTENYEQYFGPGTRLTVT.

This clonotype was picked up many times. The genes are TRBV3-1 and TRBJ1-1, with D perhaps TRBD1 (5 bases). V was trimmed by 1 base and J by 7 bases, leaving 16 bases between them. CDR1 LGHDT and CDR2 YNNKEL come from the germline V gene (reference sequence). The CDR3 is 15 amino acids. The CDR3 region is CASSQGGGNFIEAFF. DNA of the CDR3: TGTGCCAGCAGCCAAGGGGGCGGGAATTTTATTGAAGCTTTCTTT.

The chain uses TRBV3-1 and TRBJ1-2, with TRBD1 identical over 8 bases. After removal of 4 bases from V and 1 base from J, the junction contained 8 bases not matched to a gene. Germline-derived CDR1 and CDR2 are LGHDT and YNNKEL (reference sequence). This CDR3 spans 16 amino acids. The CDR3 sequence is CASSRRDRPINYGYTF. CDR3 DNA: TGTGCCAGCAGCCGACGGGACAGGCCTATTAACTATGGCTACACCTTC. The whole variable domain, filled in from reference TRBV3-1 and TRBJ1-2, reads DTAVSQTPKYLVTQMGNDKSIKCEQNLGHDTMYWYKQDSKKFLKIMFSYNNKELIINETVPNRFSPKSPDKAHLNLHINSLELGDSAVYFCASSRRDRPINYGYTFGSGTRLTVV.

This clonotype was counted ten times or more. The rearrangement uses TRBV19 and TRBJ1-2; 8 bases are shared with TRBD1. V lost 5 bases, J lost 1 base, and 6 bases stayed unmatched. The CDR3 totals 15 residues. Germline lookup yields CDR1 LNHDA and CDR2 SQIVND (reference sequence). DNA for the CDR3: TGTGCCAGTAGTCGGACAGGGAGAGATAACTATGGCTACACCTTC. This sequence encodes CASSRTGRDNYGYTF.

This clonotype was detected a few times. A much more abundant neighbour one base away suggests this may be a read error. The chain joins TRBV18 to TRBJ2-4; the D gene is possibly TRBD1 (6 bases). Germline CDR1 reads KGHSH; CDR2 reads LQKENI. CDR3 length: 15 residues. CDR3 bases: TGTGCCAGCTCACCGTTCAGGGGTGGGCAAAACGTTCAGTACTTC. It is translated as CASSPFRGGQNVQYF. Full variable domain (missing parts from reference TRBV18 and TRBJ2-4): NAGVMQNPRHLVRRRGQEARLRCSPMKGHSHVYWYRQLPEEGLKFMVYLQKENIIDESGMPKERFSAEFPKEGPSILRIQQVVRGDSAAYFCASSPFRGGQNVQYFGAGTRLSVL.

The table lists this clonotype with many counts. V and J are TRBV2 and TRBJ1-5; 7 positions match TRBD1. The V gene end was trimmed by 6 bases and the J gene end by 0 bases; junction bases not matched to a gene: 5. The CDR3 is made up of 15 amino acids. Germline CDR1 is SNHLY and CDR2 is FYNNEI. Written as DNA, the CDR3 is TGTGCCAGCAGGACGGACAGGAATAGCAATCAGCCCCAGCATTTT. Translation: CASRTDRNSNQPQHF.

This clonotype appeared a few times. V gene TRBV5-1 combines with J gene TRBJ2-2, with D hard to call. The CDR3 covers 15 residues. V was cut by 4 bases and J by 3 bases, with 13 bases left in between. The germline gives CDR1 SGHRS, CDR2 YFSETQ. The CDR3 here is CASSTLEPYTGELFF. Written as DNA, the CDR3 is TGCGCCAGCAGCACCCTCGAACCCTACACCGGGGAGCTGTTTTTT.

There are many counts of this clonotype. This chain joins TRBV3-1 and TRBJ1-2, with TRBD1 matching 9 bases. The germline V gene has CDR1 LGHDT and CDR2 YNNKEL (reference sequence). This CDR3 contains 16 residues. J was trimmed by 11 bases and V by 0 bases; bases with no gene match: 13. This chain's CDR3 is CASSQDRAGTGRSYTF. The CDR3 nucleotides read TGTGCCAGCAGCCAAGATAGGGCCGGGACAGGGCGGTCGTACACCTTC. The full variable domain, its missing parts supplied by reference TRBV3-1 and TRBJ1-2, is DTAVSQTPKYLVTQMGNDKSIKCEQNLGHDTMYWYKQDSKKFLKIMFSYNNKELIINETVPNRFSPKSPDKAHLNLHINSLELGDSAVYFCASSQDRAGTGRSYTFGSGTRLTVV.

The chain couples TRBV11-2 to TRBJ2-1; 10 nucleotides match TRBD2. With 1 base clipped from V and 1 base from J, the junction kept 4 bases outside the gene matches. Germline V gene sequence: CDR1 SGHAT, CDR2 FQNNGV. The CDR3 sequence is 17 residues long. This CDR3 is CASSLVASGGSYNEQFF. The CDR3 DNA sequence: TGTGCCAGCAGCTTAGTTGCTAGCGGGGGTTCCTACAATGAGCAGTTCTTC.